The sequence of this T cell receptor beta chain was determined in a study of T cells in Graves' hyperthyroidism and ophthalmopathy. This CDR3 has 16 residues. CDR1 is MNHEY, CDR2 SVGEGT, per germline. V dropped 7 bases and J dropped 4; count of bases not matched to a gene: 13. This clonotype occurred many times. The investigators amplified TCR beta CDR3 regions from RNA transcripts. The TCR CDR3 first-round RT-PCR relied on the HTBI primer set. MiXCR was run by TCRdb on the multiplex PCR reads, yielding one entry per CDR3 protein. This table holds about 720,000 distinct CDR3 sequences, about 17% found once.

The sample consisted of blood. J is TRBJ2-5 and V is TRBV6-2 or TRBV6-3; 9 bases are shared with TRBD1. The sequence derives from a man aged 18 to 35 with Graves' hyperthyroidism. This chain's CDR3 is CASTRRWATGGETQYF. CDR3 DNA sequence: TGTGCCAGCACCCGACGATGGGCGACAGGGGGAGAGACCCAGTACTTC.